This T cell receptor beta chain appears in the sequencing data of a study of T cell responses to AZD1222 COVID-19 vaccine. The overall study: Second-dose groups at about 4 or about 12 weeks were pooled. Study-level points and caveats: The study found Spike-specific TCR breadth and depth rose after two AZD1222 doses. Only a handful of AZD1222 recipients, roughly 6 in all, had baseline seropositivity.

Only in-frame clones appear in the TCRdb table, and some are missing; sequencing was by immunoSEQ multiplex PCR. The table records about 110,000 clones, approximately 89% of them present only once. In regard to this clone: The target antigen is unknown.

Sequenced here: peripheral blood, sampled on day 0 of AZD1222 vaccination. The source of this sequence is an adult in good health.

This chain's CDR3 is CARGGSNGETQYF. CDR3 nucleotides: TGTGCCAGAGGGGGGTCGAATGGAGAGACCCAGTACTTC. The genes are TRBV19 and TRBJ2-5; D may correspond to TRBD1 or TRBD2 (6 bases each). The CDR3 is 13 amino acids. V lost 9 bases and J 4 bases, leaving 15 bases between the germline ends. Germline V gene sequence: CDR1 LNHDA, CDR2 SQIVND (reference sequence).